These T cell receptor beta chains were read from a single sample in a study of blood T cell repertoires in COVID-19. The assay was immunoSEQ multiplex PCR, and TCRdb's table has in-frame clones only and misses some. The table has approximately 90,000 clones, about three quarters seen once. The sample was peripheral blood. The receptors stem from a woman at least 80 years old with acute or convalescent COVID-19. The conserved cysteine and the conserved F or W are not part of the CDR3 here.

>TRBV18
ASSQSAGDSPLH
>TRBV5-8
ASSLIYPRNLRGDTQY
>TRBV19
ASSTRRGGGDPHEQF
>TRBV9
ASSLGGGDYNEQF
>TRBV4-1
ASSPAPPTSGGTGELF
>TRBV27
ASRLGGAGTYEQY
>TRBV6-5
ASRDPRGPYGYT
>TRBV29-1
SVEDPDSLGGYT
>TRBV11-2
ASSISADIQY
>TRBV2
ASRRDTNTEAF
>TRBV5-6
ASSPGLAGIWGTDTQY
>TRBV28
AIQAGGAGYGYT
>TRBV5-1
ASSPGTAASTDTQY
>TRBV11-2
ASSLLQAASYNEQF
>TRBV4-3
ASSQDLAPTNEKLF
>TRBV19
ASSGQGNNYGYT
>TRBV7-9
ASSRSSGGTLSYNEQF
>TRBV3-1/TRBV3-2
ASSLQGSYGYT
>TRBV2
ASSSNSGANVLT
>TRBV12-2
ASRLEQIPYEQY
>TRBV2
ASSGGQQARAF
>TRBV6-5
ASSGDRYYEQY
>TRBV5-8
ASSLASTGLSTDTQY
>TRBV7-3
ASSQEGDTDTQY
>TRBV18
ASSGASEGKDYGYT
>TRBV6-5
ASSYGPRRNSPLH
>TRBV7-2
ASSLSRGQPQH
>TRBV7-2
ASSPQGGLNTEAF
>TRBV28
ATTPLGASGANVLT
>TRBV3-1/TRBV3-2
ASSPHSGGSNQPQH
>TRBV6-5
ASQDWGNQPQH
>TRBV4-1
ASSFRMGGGYNEQF
>TRBV20-1
SASSPGGTNTEAF
>TRBV5-6
ASSPDRGIYGYT
>TRBV7-2
ASSLSGGAYTGELF
>TRBV10-3
AISMTGRRDTGELF
>TRBV18
ASSPLAGGTDTQY
>TRBV18
ASSPGQVLNTEAF
>TRBV19
ASSATTGFTDTQY
>TRBV5-6
ASSIGGASPLH
>TRBV5-5
ASSFTGQGREQF
>TRBV6-5
ASSWSASSYNEQF
>TRBV9
ASSVGTRTYGYT